The following is a TCR beta chain sequence with its context. The source of the sample is a study of blood T cell repertoires in COVID-19. Overall study: Some COVID-19 samples were acute and others convalescent; all came from the United States, Italy and Spain. PBMCs, B-cell-depleted T cells, or T cells were the source of the cDNA or gDNA that made up the material.

The Seattle site enrolled patients during active infection and followed them longitudinally. Original methodology: Amplified reference gene primers provided the basis for estimating nucleated cell counts. Method: immunoSEQ multiplex PCR; TCRdb's copy keeps in-frame clones and lacks some. V, J and clone size were drawn from that table, and D and trimming were deduced from the DNA. Of about 260,000 clones in the sample, around 87% are singletons; the top ten hold around 5%. Between the trimmed V and J ends, which lost 5 bases and 3 bases, there was a span of 8 bases. Germline CDR1 and CDR2: MDHEN and SYDVKM. CDR3 length: 14 residues.

The chain carries TRBV28 and TRBJ1-6, with D perhaps matching TRBD1 (6 bases). This clonotype was sampled from a woman aged 55 to 70 with COVID-19, enrolled during active disease. Sequenced sample: peripheral blood. The CDR3 loop is CASSPQGYNSPLHF. The CDR3 DNA reads TGTGCCAGCAGTCCACAGGGCTATAATTCACCCCTCCACTTT.